This passage covers 30 T cell receptor beta chains from one sample sequenced in a study of blood T cells in healthy people across ages (dated by TCRdb to 2013 to 2016). Library preparation used 5' RACE. Sequencing was carried out with an Illumina HiSeq 2500. The second PCR ran for roughly 7 to 11 cycles and used a J-beta primer mix along with a sample-barcoded 5' primer. TCRdb reanalyzed the raw reads on its own, using fastp at Q25 for trimming and MiXCR for clone calling, and kept in-frame beta chains. Each CDR3 protein appears once, grouped with its most common genes and DNA. The table for this sample lists about 650,000 distinct CDR3 sequences; roughly half of them were counted only once. Roughly 13% of the sample is held by the ten biggest clonotypes. The sequenced sample was blood. These TCRs come from a woman of 80 years or more in good health.

Points on this clonotype: Since a much larger clone is just one base distant, this may be a read error. The rearrangement uses TRBV12-3 or TRBV12-4 and TRBJ2-5, with D possibly matching TRBD1 (5 bases). V was cut by 7 bases and J by 11 bases, with 17 bases left in between. This CDR3 spans 12 amino acids. The CDR3 bases are TGTGCCAGCATCAACAGGCGGAATGAGCAGTACTTC. Translating gives CASINRRNEQYF.

The chain uses TRBV29-1 and TRBJ2-5; D tentatively fits TRBD1 or TRBD2 (5 bases each). The DNA end is more similar to TRBJ2-7, so the J call may be wrong. This CDR3 comprises 15 residues. Per the germline V gene, CDR1 is SQVTM and CDR2 is ANQGSEA. The CDR3 region is CSVEDLSRAGSEQYF. Here the CDR3 DNA reads TGCAGCGTTGAAGATCTCAGCAGGGCGGGTAGCGAGCAGTACTTC.

A remark on this clonotype: The junction differs from germline at one of its ends, possibly a read error. This sequence joins TRBV7-9 and TRBJ2-3, with 7 nucleotides matching TRBD2. Per the germline V gene, CDR1 is SEHNR and CDR2 is FQNEAQ (reference sequence). The length of the CDR3 is 16 residues. CDR3 coding DNA: TGTGCCGGCAGCTCACCCACGGCGGGGGACACAGATACGCAGTATTTT. Its translation: CAGSSPTAGDTDTQYF.

At least ten counts were recorded for this clonotype. The V call is TRBV7-9, the J call TRBJ1-1; 9 bases map to TRBD1. V trimming: 1 base; J trimming: 3 bases; junction bases outside the gene matches: 3. The CDR3 runs to 15 residues. Germline CDR1 SEHNR, CDR2 FQNEAQ (reference sequence). CDR3 nucleotide sequence: TGTGCCAGCAGCTTAGTCCGGGACAGGGACACTGAAGCTTTCTTT. Protein product: CASSLVRDRDTEAFF.

The J gene is TRBJ2-2, the V gene TRBV6-2 or TRBV6-3; D might be TRBD1 (6 bases). Looked up from germline, CDR1 is MNHEY and CDR2 is SVGEGT. CDR3 length: 17 residues. V was trimmed by 4 bases and J by 5 bases, leaving 20 bases between them. CDR3 in amino acids: CASSFRDKGPGTGELFF. In nucleotides, the CDR3 is TGTGCCAGCAGTTTTAGGGACAAGGGCCCCGGGACCGGGGAGCTGTTTTTT.

This clonotype was counted ten times or more. The chain links TRBV12-3 or TRBV12-4 to TRBJ1-2; TRBD1 matches at 7 bases. V trimming: 3 bases; J trimming: 6 bases; junction bases outside the gene matches: 4. This CDR3 spans 13 amino acids. CDR3 in amino acids: CASSLGTENGYTF. CDR3 DNA: TGTGCCAGCAGTTTGGGGACAGAGAATGGCTACACCTTC.

This clonotype showed up many times. CDR3 protein: CASSLVALKADTQYF. The CDR3 DNA reads as TGTGCCAGCAGCTTAGTGGCACTAAAGGCAGATACGCAGTATTTT. This rearrangement joins TRBV7-9 to TRBJ2-3; D is unclear. Trimming removed 1 base at V and 4 bases at J, with 12 bases between. From germline, CDR1 is SEHNR and CDR2 FQNEAQ (reference sequence). This CDR3 comprises 15 residues.

This clonotype occurred a few times. The V call is TRBV20-1, the J call TRBJ2-3; 10 bases match TRBD2. Germline V lookup: CDR1 DFQATT, CDR2 SNEGSKA (reference sequence). This CDR3 is built from 14 residues. The V and J ends lost 3 bases and 6 bases, in that order; junction bases with no gene match: 6. CDR3: CSASGLAVDDTQYF. The CDR3 DNA is TGCAGTGCTAGTGGACTAGCGGTCGATGATACGCAGTATTTT.

V and J are TRBV6-5 and TRBJ2-1; D is ambiguous. Germline CDR1 reads MNHEY; CDR2 reads SVGAGI. V lost 6 bases and J 0 bases, leaving 12 bases between the germline ends. The CDR3 is made up of 15 amino acids. CDR3 bases: TGTGCCAGCAGCTTCGAAGTTGGCTCCTACAATGAGCAGTTCTTC. Its translation: CASSFEVGSYNEQFF.

As for this clonotype: A much larger clone is a single base away; this may be a read error. V gene TRBV29-1 combines with J gene TRBJ2-3, with D hard to call. Per the germline V gene, CDR1 is SQVTM and CDR2 is ANQGSEA. The length of the CDR3 is 14 residues. Here the CDR3 reads CSVSRGFGTDAQYF. Here the CDR3 DNA reads TGCAGCGTGTCGAGAGGATTCGGCACAGATGCGCAGTATTTT.

This clonotype has at least ten counts. An end of the junction does not agree with germline; a read error may underlie this. The chain is built from TRBV10-3 and TRBJ2-6; the D is unclear. This CDR3 comprises 10 residues. Germline values: CDR1 ENHRY, CDR2 SYGVKD. The CDR3 reads CASGANVLTF. CDR3 DNA sequence: TGCGCCTCTGGGGCCAACGTCCTGACTTTC.

This rearrangement joins TRBV5-1 to TRBJ2-7, with TRBD1 matching 10 bases. Germline values: CDR1 SGHRS, CDR2 YFSETQ. V lost 4 bases, J lost 5 bases, and 9 bases stayed unmatched. The CDR3 loop spans 15 amino acids. The CDR3 sequence is CASSRRDRGVDEQYF. Written as DNA, the CDR3 is TGCGCCAGCAGCCGCCGGGACAGGGGAGTCGACGAGCAGTACTTC.

This clonotype was detected many times. The CDR3 here is CSASWGTGLNNEQFF. Here the CDR3 DNA reads TGCAGTGCTAGTTGGGGGACAGGGCTCAACAATGAGCAGTTCTTC. V gene TRBV20-1 combines with J gene TRBJ2-1; 9 positions agree with TRBD1. CDR3 length: 15 residues. Per germline, CDR1 DFQATT and CDR2 SNEGSKA (reference sequence). J was trimmed by 5 bases and V by 3 bases; bases with no gene match: 8.

This clonotype was counted between two and nine times. This sequence joins TRBV20-1 and TRBJ2-3, with D possibly being TRBD2 (5 bases). V lost 4 bases to trimming and J lost 0 bases, with 14 bases between them. Germline CDR1 and CDR2: DFQATT and SNEGSKA (reference sequence). The length of the CDR3 is 15 residues. Written as DNA, the CDR3 is TGCAGTGCTATTGTCCGGGGAATTAGCACAGATACGCAGTATTTT. Amino acids: CSAIVRGISTDTQYF.

The V gene is TRBV5-1, the J gene TRBJ1-1; D uncertain. Germline V gives CDR1 SGHRS, CDR2 YFSETQ. The CDR3 runs 14 residues. The V gene lost 2 bases and the J gene lost 5 bases, with 13 bases spanning the gap. In DNA, the CDR3 is TGCGCCAGCAGCTTCTTCGGGGAGAGGACTGAAGCTTTCTTT. It is translated as CASSFFGERTEAFF.

About this clonotype: A read error may explain this, as a much larger clone is one base away. This chain connects TRBV20-1 to TRBJ2-1, with D unresolved. Trimming pared 1 base from V and 7 bases from J, leaving 8 bases between. The CDR3 has 12 amino acids. Germline CDR1 reads DFQATT; CDR2 reads SNEGSKA (reference sequence). The CDR3 sequence: CSARAGPNEQFF. The CDR3 DNA reads TGCAGTGCTAGAGCAGGCCCTAATGAGCAGTTCTTC.

This clonotype was counted once. A much larger clone differs by one base, so this may be a read error. The chain has TRBV7-9 and TRBJ2-1; D assignment may be TRBD1 or TRBD2 (6 bases each). V dropped 11 bases and J dropped 7 bases, with 24 bases sitting between them. CDR1 is SEHNR, CDR2 FQNEAQ, per germline (reference sequence). CDR3 length: 15 residues. CDR3 nucleotides: TGTGCCTGCACCCCAGGGGTCGGGAGCGTGAATGAGCAGTTCTTC. It translates to CACTPGVGSVNEQFF.

The chain is built from TRBV4-3 and TRBJ2-1, with D perhaps matching TRBD1 (5 bases). The V and J ends lost 0 bases and 14 bases respectively, with 14 bases between them. Per germline, CDR1 LGHNA and CDR2 YSLEER. The CDR3 runs 13 residues. The CDR3: CASSQESSSREFF. CDR3 in DNA: TGCGCCAGCAGCCAAGAATCATCATCCAGGGAGTTCTTC.

This clonotype has ten or more counts. The chain joins TRBV20-1 to TRBJ2-1; D remains unclear. Deletions cut 8 bases from V and 6 bases from J, with 11 bases between. The CDR3 covers 11 residues. From germline, CDR1 is DFQATT and CDR2 SNEGSKA (reference sequence). The CDR3 protein is CSSLGTNEQFF. The CDR3 nucleotides read TGCAGTTCGCTAGGCACCAATGAGCAGTTCTTC.

Note on this clonotype: Germline is not matched at one junction end, which may reflect a read error. This chain connects TRBV12-3 or TRBV12-4 to TRBJ2-3; D might be TRBD1 (6 bases). CDR3 length: 13 residues. In DNA form, the CDR3 reads TGTGCCAGCAGGTACCAGGGACAAGATACGCGGTATTTT. This encodes CASRYQGQDTRYF.

This clonotype was counted at least ten times. The rearrangement joins TRBV3-1 to TRBJ2-3; D ambiguous. Germline lookup yields CDR1 LGHDT and CDR2 YNNKEL (reference sequence). CDR3 length equals 14 residues. Trimming pared 4 bases from V and 2 bases from J, leaving 10 bases between. CDR3 bases: TGTGCCAGCAGCCCGACCACTTCCACAGATACGCAGTATTTT. The encoded protein is CASSPTTSTDTQYF.

In this sample, this clonotype turned up a few times. The gene calls are TRBV30 and TRBJ2-6; D is possibly TRBD1 (5 bases). Germline CDR1 is GTSNPN and CDR2 is SVGIG (reference sequence). V lost 5 bases and J lost 1, with 12 bases in between. This CDR3 is built from 15 residues. Here the CDR3 DNA reads TGTGCCTGGGGACCAGGGTTGTCTGGGGCCAACGTCCTGACTTTC. Encoded protein: CAWGPGLSGANVLTF.

The rearrangement joins TRBV30 to TRBJ1-2, with D perhaps matching TRBD1 (6 bases). CDR3 size: 12 residues. Trimming stripped 5 bases from V and 8 bases from J, with 15 bases between. Germline CDR1 reads GTSNPN; CDR2 reads SVGIG (reference sequence). The CDR3: CAWSRDIGGYTF. CDR3 DNA sequence: TGTGCCTGGTCCCGGGACATAGGAGGCTACACCTTC.

This clonotype was recorded many times. This chain links TRBV28 with TRBJ2-5; D perhaps matches TRBD2 (6 bases). The germline V gene has CDR1 MDHEN and CDR2 SYDVKM. The CDR3 has 14 residues. Trimming pared 6 bases from V and 11 bases from J, leaving 22 bases between. CDR3 coding DNA: TGTGCCAGCAGCCATCTCAGGGACTCCCCGCGGCAGTACTTC. Residues: CASSHLRDSPRQYF.

V and J are TRBV7-2 and TRBJ2-2, with TRBD2 as a possible D gene (5 bases). Trimming cost V 5 bases and J 7 bases, with 11 bases left between them. CDR3 length: 13 amino acids. Germline CDR1 is SGHTA and CDR2 is FQGNSA. The CDR3 region is CASSVGGRGELFF. CDR3 nucleotide sequence: TGTGCCAGCAGCGTAGGAGGTCGCGGGGAGCTGTTTTTT.

The CDR3 spells CASSQVGRIDVDTQYF. CDR3 sequence (DNA): TGCGCCAGCAGCCAAGTGGGCAGGATTGACGTGGATACGCAGTATTTT. The chain has TRBV4-1 and TRBJ2-3; D gene unclear. This CDR3 has 16 residues. The V end was cut by 1 base, the J end by 6 bases, with 17 bases between. Germline V lookup: CDR1 MGHRA, CDR2 YSYEKL.

This sequence joins TRBV27 and TRBJ2-7, with D tentatively TRBD2 (5 bases). Trimming shortened V by 2 bases and J by 2 bases, and 7 bases separated the two germline ends. The CDR3 extends over 13 amino acids. Germline V gene lookup returns CDR1 MNHEY and CDR2 SMNVEV (reference sequence). The CDR3 loop is CASSLPGTYEQYF. The CDR3, as DNA: TGTGCCAGCAGTTTACCGGGGACCTACGAGCAGTACTTC.

The J gene is TRBJ2-4, the V gene TRBV30; maybe TRBD2 (5 bases). CDR1 GTSNPN and CDR2 SVGIG come from the germline V gene (reference sequence). Trimming pared 0 bases from V and 7 bases from J, leaving 13 bases between. CDR3 size: 14 residues. CDR3 in amino acids: CAWSVYGVANIQYF. As DNA, the CDR3 is TGTGCCTGGAGTGTTTACGGGGTGGCCAACATTCAGTACTTC.

The chain joins TRBV12-3 or TRBV12-4 to TRBJ2-1; perhaps D is TRBD1 or TRBD2 (5 bases each). The CDR3 runs 15 residues. V was pared by 4 bases and J by 4 bases, with 14 bases between. The CDR3 sequence: CASSSRSGGYNEQFF. In nucleotides, the CDR3 is TGTGCCAGCAGTTCTCGTAGTGGGGGATACAATGAGCAGTTCTTC.

The genes are TRBV5-1 and TRBJ2-4, with 7 bases lining up with TRBD1. This CDR3 comprises 15 residues. Germline V CDR1 and CDR2: SGHRS, YFSETQ. J gave up 4 bases and V 6 bases, and 10 bases lay outside the gene matches. CDR3 DNA: TGCGCCAGCAACATAACTCCAGGGGGTAAAAACATTCAGTACTTC. Its protein is CASNITPGGKNIQYF.